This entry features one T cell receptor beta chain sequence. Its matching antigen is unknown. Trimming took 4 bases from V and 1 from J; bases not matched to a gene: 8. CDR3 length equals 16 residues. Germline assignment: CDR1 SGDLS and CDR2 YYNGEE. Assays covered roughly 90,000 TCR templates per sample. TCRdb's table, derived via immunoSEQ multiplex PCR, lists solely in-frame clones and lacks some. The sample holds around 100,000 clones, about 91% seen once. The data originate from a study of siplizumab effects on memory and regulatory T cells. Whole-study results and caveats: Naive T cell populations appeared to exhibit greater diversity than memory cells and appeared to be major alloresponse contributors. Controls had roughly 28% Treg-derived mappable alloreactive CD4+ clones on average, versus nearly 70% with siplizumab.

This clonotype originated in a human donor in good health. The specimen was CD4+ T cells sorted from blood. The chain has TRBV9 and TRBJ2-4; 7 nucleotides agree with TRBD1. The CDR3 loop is CASSPFDRAAKNIQYF. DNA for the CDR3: TGTGCCAGCAGCCCTTTCGACAGGGCCGCCAAAAACATTCAGTACTTC.